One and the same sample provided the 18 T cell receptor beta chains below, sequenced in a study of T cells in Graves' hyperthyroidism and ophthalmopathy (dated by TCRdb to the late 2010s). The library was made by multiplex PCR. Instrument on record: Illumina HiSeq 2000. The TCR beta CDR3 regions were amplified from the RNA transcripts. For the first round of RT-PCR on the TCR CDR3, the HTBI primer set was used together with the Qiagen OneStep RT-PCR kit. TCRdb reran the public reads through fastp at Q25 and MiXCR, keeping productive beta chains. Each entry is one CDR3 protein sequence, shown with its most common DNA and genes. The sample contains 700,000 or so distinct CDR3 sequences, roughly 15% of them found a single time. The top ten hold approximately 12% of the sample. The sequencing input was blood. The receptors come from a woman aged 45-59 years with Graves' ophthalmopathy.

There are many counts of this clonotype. In nucleotides, the CDR3 is TGTGCCAGCAGCTTGGCCGACAGACTCTCTGGGGCCAACGTCCTGACTTTC. Translated, it gives CASSLADRLSGANVLTF. This rearrangement joins TRBV5-6 to TRBJ2-6; possible D gene TRBD1, 5 bases. Deletions cut 0 bases from V and 0 bases from J, with 10 bases between. The CDR3 has 17 residues. CDR1 and CDR2 (germline): SGHDT, YYEEEE.

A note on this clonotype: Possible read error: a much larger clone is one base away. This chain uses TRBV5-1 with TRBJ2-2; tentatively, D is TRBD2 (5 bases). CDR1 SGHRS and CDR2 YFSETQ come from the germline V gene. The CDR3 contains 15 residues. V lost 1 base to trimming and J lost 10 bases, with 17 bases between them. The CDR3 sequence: CASSLILVGSEELFF. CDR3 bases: TGCGCCAGCAGCTTGATACTAGTAGGCTCCGAGGAGCTGTTTTTT.

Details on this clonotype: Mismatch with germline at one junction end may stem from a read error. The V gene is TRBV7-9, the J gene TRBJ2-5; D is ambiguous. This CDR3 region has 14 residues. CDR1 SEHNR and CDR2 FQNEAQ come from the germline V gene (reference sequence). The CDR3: CAGSYQARQETQYF. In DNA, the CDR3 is TGTGCCGGCAGCTACCAAGCTAGGCAAGAGACCCAGTACTTC. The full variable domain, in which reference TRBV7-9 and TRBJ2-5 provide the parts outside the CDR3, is DTGVSQNPRHKITKRGQNVTFRCDPISEHNRLYWYRQTLGQGPEFLTYFQNEAQLEKSRLLSDRFSAERPKGSFSTLEIQRTEQGDSAMYLCAGSYQARQETQYFGPGTRLLVL.

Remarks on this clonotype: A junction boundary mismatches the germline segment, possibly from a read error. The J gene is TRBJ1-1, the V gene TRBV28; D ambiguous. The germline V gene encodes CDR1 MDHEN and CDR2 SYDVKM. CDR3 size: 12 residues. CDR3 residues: CASTQGYTEVFF. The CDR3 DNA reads TGTGCCAGCACCCAAGGATACACTGAAGTTTTCTTT.

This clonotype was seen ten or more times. The CDR3: CASSLALTGGVRGAFF. CDR3 coding DNA: TGTGCCAGCAGCTTAGCGCTAACAGGGGGCGTTAGGGGAGCTTTCTTT. V is TRBV7-2 and J is TRBJ1-1; 9 bases agree with TRBD1. The CDR3 is 16 residues long. The V gene's germline CDR1 is SGHTA and CDR2 FQGNSA. V trimming: 0 bases; J trimming: 10 bases; junction bases outside the gene matches: 12.

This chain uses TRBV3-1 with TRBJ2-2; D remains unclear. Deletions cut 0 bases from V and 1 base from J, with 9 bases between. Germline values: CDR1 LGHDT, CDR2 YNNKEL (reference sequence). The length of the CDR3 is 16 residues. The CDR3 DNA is TGTGCCAGCAGCCAAGACCGACCTATGAACACCGGGGAGCTGTTTTTT. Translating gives CASSQDRPMNTGELFF. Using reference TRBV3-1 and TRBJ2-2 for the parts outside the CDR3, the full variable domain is DTAVSQTPKYLVTQMGNDKSIKCEQNLGHDTMYWYKQDSKKFLKIMFSYNNKELIINETVPNRFSPKSPDKAHLNLHINSLELGDSAVYFCASSQDRPMNTGELFFGEGSRLTVL.

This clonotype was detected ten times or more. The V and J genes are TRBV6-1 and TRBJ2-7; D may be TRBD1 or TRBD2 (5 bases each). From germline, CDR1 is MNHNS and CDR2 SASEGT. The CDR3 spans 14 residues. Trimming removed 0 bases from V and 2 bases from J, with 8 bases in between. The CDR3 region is CASSEAGVAYEQYF. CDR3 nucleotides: TGTGCCAGCAGTGAAGCGGGGGTAGCCTACGAGCAGTACTTC.

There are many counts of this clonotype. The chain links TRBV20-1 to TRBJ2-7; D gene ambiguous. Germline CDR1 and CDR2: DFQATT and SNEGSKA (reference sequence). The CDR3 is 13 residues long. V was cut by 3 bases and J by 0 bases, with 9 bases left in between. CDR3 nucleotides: TGCAGTGCTAGCAATCCTAGCTCCTACGAGCAGTACTTC. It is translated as CSASNPSSYEQYF.

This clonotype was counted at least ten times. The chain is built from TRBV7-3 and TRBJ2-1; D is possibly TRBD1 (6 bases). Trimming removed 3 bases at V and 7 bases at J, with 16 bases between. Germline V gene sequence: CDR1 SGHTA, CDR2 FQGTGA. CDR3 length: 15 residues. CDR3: CASSFSGAHGNEQFF. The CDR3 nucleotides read TGTGCCAGCAGCTTCTCAGGGGCCCATGGGAATGAGCAGTTCTTC.

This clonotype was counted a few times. As DNA, the CDR3 is TGTGCCAGCAGTGCCAGGGATGCTGGGGCCAACGTCCTGACTTTC. As protein: CASSARDAGANVLTF. V is TRBV6-1 and J is TRBJ2-6; the D gene is possibly TRBD1 (5 bases). Germline values: CDR1 MNHNS, CDR2 SASEGT. Trimming took 4 bases from V and 2 from J, leaving 9 bases between them. The CDR3 runs to 15 residues.

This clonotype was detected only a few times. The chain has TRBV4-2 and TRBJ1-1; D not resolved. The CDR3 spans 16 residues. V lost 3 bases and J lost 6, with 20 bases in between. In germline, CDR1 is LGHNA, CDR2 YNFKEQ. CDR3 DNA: TGTGCCAGCAGCCACCGTGTATCTCCGGCCCAGCCTGAAGCTTTCTTT. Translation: CASSHRVSPAQPEAFF.

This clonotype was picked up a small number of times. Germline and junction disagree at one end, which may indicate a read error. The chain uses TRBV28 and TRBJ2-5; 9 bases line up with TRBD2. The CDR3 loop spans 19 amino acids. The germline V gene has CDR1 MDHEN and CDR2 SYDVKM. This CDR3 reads CASSNPMFSGGLSQEIQYF. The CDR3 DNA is TGTGCCAGCAGTAACCCTATGTTTAGCGGGGGTCTGTCGCAAGAGATCCAGTACTTC. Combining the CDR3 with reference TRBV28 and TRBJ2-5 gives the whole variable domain DVKVTQSSRYLVKRTGEKVFLECVQDMDHENMFWYRQDPGLGLRLIYFSYDVKMKEKGDIPEGYSVSREKKERFSLILESASTNQTSMYLCASSNPMFSGGLSQEIQYFGPGTRLLVL.

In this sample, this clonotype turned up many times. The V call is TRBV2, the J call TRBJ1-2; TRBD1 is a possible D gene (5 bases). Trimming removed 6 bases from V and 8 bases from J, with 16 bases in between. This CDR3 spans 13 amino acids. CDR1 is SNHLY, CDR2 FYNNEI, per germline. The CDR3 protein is CASRGERVEGYTF. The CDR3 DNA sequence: TGTGCCAGCAGGGGGGAGAGGGTCGAGGGCTACACCTTC.

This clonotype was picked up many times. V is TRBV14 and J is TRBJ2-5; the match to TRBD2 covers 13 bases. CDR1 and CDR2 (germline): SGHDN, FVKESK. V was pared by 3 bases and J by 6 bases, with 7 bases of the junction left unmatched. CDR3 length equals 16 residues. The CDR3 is CASSHGRTSGRKTQYF. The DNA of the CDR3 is TGTGCCAGCAGCCACGGACGGACTAGCGGGAGAAAGACCCAGTACTTC.

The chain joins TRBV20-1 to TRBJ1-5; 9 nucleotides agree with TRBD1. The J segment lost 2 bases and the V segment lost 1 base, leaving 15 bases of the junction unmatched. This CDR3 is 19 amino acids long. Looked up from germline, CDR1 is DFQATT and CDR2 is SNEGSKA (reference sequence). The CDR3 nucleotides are TGCAGTGCTAGAGGACCTCGGGGACAGGGAGCTTGGGGCAATCAGCCCCAGCATTTT. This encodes CSARGPRGQGAWGNQPQHF.

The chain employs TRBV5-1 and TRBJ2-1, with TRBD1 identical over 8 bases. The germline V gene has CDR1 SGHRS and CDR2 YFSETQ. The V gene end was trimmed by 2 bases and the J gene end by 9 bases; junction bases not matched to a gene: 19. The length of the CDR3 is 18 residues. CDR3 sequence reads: CASSFYNTGQGARGEQFF. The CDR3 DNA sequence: TGCGCCAGCAGCTTTTATAATACGGGTCAGGGGGCGCGGGGTGAGCAGTTCTTC.

DNA for the CDR3: TGTGCCAGCAGCGTATTTGACTCAGCCTACGAGCAGTACTTC. Protein: CASSVFDSAYEQYF. V usage is TRBV9 and J usage is TRBJ2-7; no clear D. Trimming took off 1 base at V and 2 bases at J, with 10 bases between the two ends. CDR1 is SGDLS and CDR2 is YYNGEE in the germline V gene. There are 14 residues in the CDR3.

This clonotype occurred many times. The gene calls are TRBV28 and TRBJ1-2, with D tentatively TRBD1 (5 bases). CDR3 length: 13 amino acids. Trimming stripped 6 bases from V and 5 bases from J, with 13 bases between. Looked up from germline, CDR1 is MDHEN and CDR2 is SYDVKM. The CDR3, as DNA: TGTGCCAGCAGAATCGACAGCGAATATGGCTACACCTTC. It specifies CASRIDSEYGYTF.